The T cell receptor (beta chain) described here comes from a study of T cell responses to AZD1222 COVID-19 vaccine. Findings of the study overall: Clonal diversity was possibly underestimated; the donors were predominantly white British and more often female. Just a handful of people given AZD1222 tested seropositive at baseline. It was only after the peak T cell response that any repertoires were sampled. The study found vaccine-associated CD4 TCRs spanning spike, dominant at 160-218 and 743-854.

Sequencing was performed with immunoSEQ multiplex PCR; in TCRdb, only in-frame clones are kept and a portion is missing. The sample contains over 75,000 clones, 70% to 90% of which appear only once. This clone was counted a single time. No antigen is known for it. The source material was peripheral blood, sampled 28 days after the second AZD1222 dose. The source of this sequence is an adult who received the AZD1222 COVID-19 vaccine.

CDR3 amino acids: CASSQAMGTHQPQHF. The CDR3 nucleotides read TGTGCCAGCAGCCAAGCGATGGGTACTCATCAGCCCCAGCATTTT. This chain uses TRBV4-2 with TRBJ1-5; D call uncertain. The germline V and J ends were trimmed by 1 base and 5 bases, with 12 bases remaining between them. This CDR3 is built from 15 residues. Looked up from germline, CDR1 is LGHNA and CDR2 is YNFKEQ.